This T cell receptor beta chain comes out of a study of blood T cells in healthy people across ages (dated by TCRdb to the mid-2010s). Describing the broader study: In model experiments, template switching captured roughly one uniquely barcoded TCR beta cDNA molecule for every two T cells. Age-related changes in TCR beta repertoire diversity were measured in the study by deep sequencing normalized with unique cDNA molecular identifiers. The donors were divided into four age groups: young (average around 17 years), middle-aged (over 35), aged (under 70) and long-lived (around 80). To avoid experimental bias, donors of different ages were randomly spread across the sequencing lanes. Using the same blood draw, the study looked at two additional independent replicas of 1 million unique cDNA reads for two donors, one aged 18 to 30 and the other aged 80 or older. What the authors observed across the whole study: Estimates of total diversity from one million sequenced T cells were regarded as lower bounds and underestimates. Donor CMV infection status was unknown, potentially confounding age-related changes in expanded clonotypes. A strong correlation was found between observed TCR beta diversity and the percentage of naive T cells measured by flow cytometry. Conclusive comparison of naive and antigen-experienced compartments was prevented by the profiling of bulk unsorted PBMCs. As age increased, observed TCR beta diversity per million T cells dropped in a roughly linear way, and a significant reduction was already evident by age approximately 40. The long-lived group showed more naive CD4+ T cells, fewer expanded clones and increased TCR diversity than the aged group, suggesting age selection.

Per the germline V gene (reference sequence), DFQATT is the CDR1 and SNEGSKA is the CDR2. Reading from cysteine to phenylalanine, the CDR3 counts 15 amino acids. Just the 45-base CDR3 DNA is kept, in frame starting at base 1. The V and J ends are trimmed by 6 bases and 2 bases, leaving 18 bases between them. The donors were roughly 39 Caucasian individuals from Russia, aged about 6 to 95 years, who were systemically healthy. Each donor gave 8.5 to 10 milliliters of peripheral blood, collected into EDTA-treated Vacutainer tubes. Ficoll-Paque density-gradient centrifugation was used to isolate PBMCs, with at least 6.5 million per sample. Trizol reagent was used to extract total RNA from PBMCs, with at least 5.5 micrograms per sample. Naive CD45RAhigh/CD27high T cell percentages were measured by flow cytometry on a PBMC aliquot from every donor. Receptors were amplified or captured by 5' RACE. The sample was run on an Illumina HiSeq 2500. A second roughly 6 to 12 cycle PCR used a sample-barcoded 5' primer and a J-beta primer mix. A unique molecular identifier was introduced onto each TCR beta cDNA molecule by a template-switch 5' adaptor carrying 12 random nucleotides. Each sample yielded at least 2.5 million CDR3-containing paired-end reads. First-strand cDNA was synthesized from all RNA with the Mint cDNA synthesis kit, primed by a TRBC-specific oligonucleotide. Following uracil-DNA glycosylase treatment, all cDNA underwent a first 18-cycle PCR with the universal primers M1SS and BC2_uni_R. The original pipeline was this. For normalization, 1 million high-quality reads were randomly selected from each sample, with every read carrying a distinct molecular identifier. Instead of being binned into consensus sequences, reads with shared molecular identifiers were discarded. CDR3 identification, clonotype clustering and error correction used MiTCR with a Q25 quality threshold and the strictest error-elimination algorithm. A nonparametric unseen species model with Euler transformation was used to estimate lower-bound total TCR beta diversity. TCRdb reran the public reads through fastp at Q25 and MiXCR, keeping productive beta chains. Each record represents a unique CDR3 protein, reported with the most common genes and DNA among its rows. In this record, the V and J calls reflect TCRdb's handling and not the investigators' own analysis. The sample data list approximately 1.5 million distinct CDR3 sequences, and almost 35% of these were observed just once. Around 10% of the sample rests with the top ten.

There are a few counts of this clonotype. Its antigen is not yet known. No much larger clone exists at a distance of one base, and base qualities are not known. Sequencing was carried out using blood. Recombination joined TRBV20-1 with TRBJ2-3, with the identity of the D gene unclear. This receptor was identified in a woman aged 25 to 39 in good health. The CDR3: CSAPVIPITTDTQYF. The sequenced DNA is TGCAGTGCCCCGGTCATTCCGATCACCACAGATACGCAGTATTTT.